This T cell receptor beta chain was recovered during a study of identical twins. The study's findings and limits: Whereas memory repertoires showed no such difference, abundant cord blood beta clonotypes carried fewer insertions. Out-of-frame alpha sequences shared by twins were enriched for low generation probability. Excess twin sharing in beta out-of-frame sequences was weaker.

This clonotype came up a few times. Its antigen is unidentified. The CDR3 is 14 amino acids. In germline, CDR1 is MDHEN, CDR2 SYDVKM. The germline V and J ends were trimmed by 3 bases and 6 bases, with 12 bases remaining between them. A universal primer site was added by template switching, and unique molecular identifiers were carried by the cDNA. TCRdb processed the 5' RACE reads anew with MiXCR; each CDR3 protein has one entry. There are a few hundred thousand distinct CDR3 sequences in the sample; approximately 12% occur only once, and 3.5% to 5% lies in the top ten. These data also featured in a second study, about yellow fever vaccine responses in identical twins.

The sequence came from a woman aged 18-30 years in good health. The sequenced sample consisted of memory (CD45RO+) T cells sorted from blood. This chain connects TRBV28 to TRBJ2-1; no firm D call. CDR3 amino acids: CASSFLVWGNEQFF. The CDR3 nucleotides read TGTGCCAGCAGTTTCTTAGTGTGGGGCAATGAGCAGTTCTTC.